The sequence of this TCR beta chain was determined in a study of neoadjuvant anti-PD-1 for oral cavity cancer. Produced via immunoSEQ multiplex PCR; TCRdb's table is partial and in-frame only. The sample records 9,500 to 10,000 clones, 66% being singletons. About this clone itself: Its antigen is still unknown.

V dropped 0 bases and J dropped 0 bases, with 12 bases sitting between them. CDR1 and CDR2 from the germline V gene are KGHSY and FQNENV. The CDR3 sequence is 18 residues long. Time point described: after neoadjuvant nivolumab, at surgical resection. Patients had HPV-negative, locally advanced oral cavity squamous cell carcinoma. Study-level findings and limits: PBMC Gini-index clonality exceeded responders' in non-responders post-nivolumab.

Here the sequenced sample was PBMCs, taken after nivolumab (anti-PD-1) treatment. This receptor was taken from a person between 35 and 79 years old with oral cavity squamous cell carcinoma. The chain combines TRBV16 with TRBJ2-6; perhaps D is TRBD1 or TRBD2 (5 bases each). The CDR3, as DNA: TGTGCCAGCAGCCAATCCCCAGGGACCCGCTCTGGGGCCAACGTCCTGACTTTC. This codes for CASSQSPGTRSGANVLTF. Combining the CDR3 with reference TRBV16 and TRBJ2-6 gives the whole variable domain GEEVAQTPKHLVRGEGQKAKLYCAPIKGHSYVFWYQQVLKNEFKFLISFQNENVFDETGMPKERFSAKCLPNSPCSLEIQATKLEDSAVYFCASSQSPGTRSGANVLTFGAGSRLTVL.